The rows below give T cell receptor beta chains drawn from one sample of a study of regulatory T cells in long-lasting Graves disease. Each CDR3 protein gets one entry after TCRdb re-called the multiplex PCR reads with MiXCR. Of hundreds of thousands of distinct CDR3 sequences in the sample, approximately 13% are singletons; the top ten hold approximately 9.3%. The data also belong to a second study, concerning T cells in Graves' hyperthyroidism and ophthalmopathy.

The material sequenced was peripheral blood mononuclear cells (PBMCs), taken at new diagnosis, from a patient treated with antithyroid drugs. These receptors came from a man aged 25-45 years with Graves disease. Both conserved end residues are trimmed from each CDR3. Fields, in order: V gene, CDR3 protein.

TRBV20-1	SADRGEF
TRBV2	ASRASSNQPQH
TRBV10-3	AIRSGTTDTQY
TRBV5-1	ASSLVWGGENTEAF
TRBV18	ASSATGTGAHEQY
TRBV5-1	ASGGASLNYGYT
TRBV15	ATSRESAGGAYEQY
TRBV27	ASSLRGTSGRSEQY
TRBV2	ASSEFGGGKLF
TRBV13	ASSGPDGTDTQY